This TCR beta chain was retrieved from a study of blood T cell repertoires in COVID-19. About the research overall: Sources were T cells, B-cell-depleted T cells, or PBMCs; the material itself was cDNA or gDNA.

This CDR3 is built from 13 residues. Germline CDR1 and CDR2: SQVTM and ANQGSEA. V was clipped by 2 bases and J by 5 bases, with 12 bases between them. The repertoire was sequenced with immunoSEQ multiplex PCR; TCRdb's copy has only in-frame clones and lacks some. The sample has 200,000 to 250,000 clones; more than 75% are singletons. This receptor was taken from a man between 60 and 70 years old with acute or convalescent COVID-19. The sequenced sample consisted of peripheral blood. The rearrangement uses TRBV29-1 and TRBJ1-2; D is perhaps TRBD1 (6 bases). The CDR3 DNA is TGCAGCGTTGAACCTCCAGGGGCTTATGGCTACACCTTC. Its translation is CSVEPPGAYGYTF. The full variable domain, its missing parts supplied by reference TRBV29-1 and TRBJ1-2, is SAVISQKPSRDICQRGTSLTIQCQVDSQVTMMFWYRQQPGQSLTLIATANQGSEATYESGFVIDKFPISRPNLTFSTLTVSNMSPEDSSIYLCSVEPPGAYGYTFGSGTRLTVV.